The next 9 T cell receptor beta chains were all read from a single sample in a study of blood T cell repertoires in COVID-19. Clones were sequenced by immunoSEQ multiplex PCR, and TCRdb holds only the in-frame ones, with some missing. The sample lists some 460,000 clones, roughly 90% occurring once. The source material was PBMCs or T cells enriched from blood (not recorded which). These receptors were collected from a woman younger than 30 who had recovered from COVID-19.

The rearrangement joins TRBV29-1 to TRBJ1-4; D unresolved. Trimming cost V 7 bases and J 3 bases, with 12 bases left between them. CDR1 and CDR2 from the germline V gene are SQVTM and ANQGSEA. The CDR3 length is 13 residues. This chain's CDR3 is CSAFNQANEKLFF. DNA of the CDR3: TGCAGCGCTTTCAACCAGGCTAATGAAAAACTGTTTTTT.

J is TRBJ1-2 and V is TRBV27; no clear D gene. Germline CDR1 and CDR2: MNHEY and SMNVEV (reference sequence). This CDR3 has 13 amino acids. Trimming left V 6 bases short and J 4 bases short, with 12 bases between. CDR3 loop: CASRDSGSYGYTF. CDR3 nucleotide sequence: TGTGCCAGCAGGGACTCAGGTTCCTATGGCTACACCTTC.

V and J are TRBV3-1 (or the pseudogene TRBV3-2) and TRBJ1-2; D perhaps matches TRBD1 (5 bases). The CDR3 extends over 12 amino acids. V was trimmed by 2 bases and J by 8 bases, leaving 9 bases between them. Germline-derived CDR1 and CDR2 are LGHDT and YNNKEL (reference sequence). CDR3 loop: CASSQKGRGYTF. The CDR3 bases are TGTGCCAGCAGCCAAAAGGGGCGAGGCTACACCTTC.

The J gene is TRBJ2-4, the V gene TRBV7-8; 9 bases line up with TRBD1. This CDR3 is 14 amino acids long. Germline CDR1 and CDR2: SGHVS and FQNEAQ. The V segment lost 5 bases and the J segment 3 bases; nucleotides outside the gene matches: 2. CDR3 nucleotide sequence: TGTGCCAGCAGCCTGACAGGGGGCAAAAACATTCAGTACTTC. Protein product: CASSLTGGKNIQYF.

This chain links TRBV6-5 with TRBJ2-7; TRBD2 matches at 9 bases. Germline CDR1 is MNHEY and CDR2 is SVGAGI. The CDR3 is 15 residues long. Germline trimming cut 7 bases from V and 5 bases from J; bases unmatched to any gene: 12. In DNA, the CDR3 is TGTGCCAGCACCCCCCCTAGCGGGGATTTGGACGAGCAGTACTTC. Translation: CASTPPSGDLDEQYF.

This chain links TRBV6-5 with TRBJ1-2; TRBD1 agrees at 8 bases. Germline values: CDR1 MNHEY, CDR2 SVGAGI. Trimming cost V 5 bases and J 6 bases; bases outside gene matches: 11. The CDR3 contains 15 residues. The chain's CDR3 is CASSRTTDRGHGYTF. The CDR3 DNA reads TGTGCCAGCAGTCGTACGACCGACAGGGGTCATGGCTACACCTTC.

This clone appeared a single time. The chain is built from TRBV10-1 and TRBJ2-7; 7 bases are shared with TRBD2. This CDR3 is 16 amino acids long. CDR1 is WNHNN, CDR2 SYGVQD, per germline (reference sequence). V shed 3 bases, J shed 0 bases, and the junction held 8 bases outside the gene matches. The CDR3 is CASSDGTAGDSYEQYF. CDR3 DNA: TGCGCCAGCAGTGATGGAACGGCGGGGGACTCCTACGAGCAGTACTTC.

The CDR3: CASSQDPDREAFF. The CDR3 bases are TGTGCCAGCAGCCAGGATCCGGACAGGGAAGCTTTCTTT. V and J are TRBV14 and TRBJ1-1, with 7 bases fitting TRBD1. The junction had 6 bases not matched to a gene; V was cut back by 3 bases and J by 8 bases. This CDR3 has 13 residues. Germline V CDR1 and CDR2: SGHDN, FVKESK. The entire variable domain, with the rest obtained from reference TRBV14 and TRBJ1-1, is as follows: EAGVTQFPSHSVIEKGQTVTLRCDPISGHDNLYWYRRVMGKEIKFLLHFVKESKQDESGMPNNRFLAERTGGTYSTLKVQPAELEDSGVYFCASSQDPDREAFFGQGTRLTVV.

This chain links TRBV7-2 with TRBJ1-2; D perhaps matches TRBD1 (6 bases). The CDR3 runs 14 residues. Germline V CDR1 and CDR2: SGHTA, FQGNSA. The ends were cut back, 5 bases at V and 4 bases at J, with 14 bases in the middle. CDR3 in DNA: TGTGCCAGCAGCGCTACAGGGCCCATCTATGGCTACACCTTC. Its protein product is CASSATGPIYGYTF.